This TCR beta chain was identified during a study of OX40 agonist ivuxolimab in advanced cancers. Notes on the study in general: Researchers did not establish what antigens the expanded peripheral T cells target.

A note on this clone: Its matching antigen is unknown.

TCRdb's table, derived via immunoSEQ multiplex PCR, lists solely in-frame clones and lacks some. The table lists under 60,000 clones, nearly 85% of them singletons. Germline assignment: CDR1 SGHRS and CDR2 YFSETQ. The length of the CDR3 is 13 residues. V was cut by 0 bases and J by 4 bases, with 4 bases left in between. The sample was CD4+ or CD8+ T cells sorted from blood, taken in a trial of the OX40 agonist ivuxolimab. This chain links TRBV5-1 with TRBJ1-4; D is undetermined. This receptor was identified in an adult with an advanced solid tumor such as melanoma, head and neck, liver or kidney cancer. The CDR3 is CASSLGLNEKLFF. The CDR3 DNA follows: TGCGCCAGCAGCTTGGGTCTTAATGAAAAACTGTTTTTT.